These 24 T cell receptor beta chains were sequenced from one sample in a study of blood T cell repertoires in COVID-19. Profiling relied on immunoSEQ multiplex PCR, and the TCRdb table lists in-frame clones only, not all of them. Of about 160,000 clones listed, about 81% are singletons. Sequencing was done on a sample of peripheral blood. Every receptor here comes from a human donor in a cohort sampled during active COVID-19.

CDR3 bases: TGTGCCAGCAGCTTAGTTCGCACTATTGCAACTAATGAAAAACTGTTTTTT. Encoded protein: CASSLVRTIATNEKLFF. This sequence joins TRBV7-8 and TRBJ1-4, with unresolved D. V lost 1 base and J 0 bases, leaving 12 bases between the germline ends. Germline CDR1 SGHVS, CDR2 FQNEAQ. The CDR3 totals 17 residues.

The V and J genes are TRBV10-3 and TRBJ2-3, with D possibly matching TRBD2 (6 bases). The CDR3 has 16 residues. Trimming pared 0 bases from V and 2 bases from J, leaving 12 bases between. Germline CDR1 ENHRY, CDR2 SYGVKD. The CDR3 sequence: CAISESGGGYTDTQYF. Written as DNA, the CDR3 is TGTGCCATCAGTGAGTCCGGGGGAGGATACACAGATACGCAGTATTTT.

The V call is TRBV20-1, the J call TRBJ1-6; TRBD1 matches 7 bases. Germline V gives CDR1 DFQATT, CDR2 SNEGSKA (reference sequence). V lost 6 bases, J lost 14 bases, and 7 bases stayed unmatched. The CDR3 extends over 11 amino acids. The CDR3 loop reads CSADTGATLHF. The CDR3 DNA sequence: TGCAGTGCAGATACAGGGGCAACCCTCCACTTT.

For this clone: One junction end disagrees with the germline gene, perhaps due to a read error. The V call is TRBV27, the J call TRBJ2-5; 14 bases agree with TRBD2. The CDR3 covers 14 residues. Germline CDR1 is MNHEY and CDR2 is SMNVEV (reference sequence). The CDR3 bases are TGTGCGAGCAGGACTAGCGGGGGGCGGGTGGTCCAGTACTTC. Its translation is CASRTSGGRVVQYF.

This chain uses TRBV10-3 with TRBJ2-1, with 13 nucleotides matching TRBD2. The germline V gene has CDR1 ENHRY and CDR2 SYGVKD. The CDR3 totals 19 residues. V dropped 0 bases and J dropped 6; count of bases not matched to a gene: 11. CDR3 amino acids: CAISESRRLAGGKVNEQFF. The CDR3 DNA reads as TGTGCCATCAGTGAGTCGAGGCGACTAGCGGGGGGTAAGGTCAATGAGCAGTTCTTC.

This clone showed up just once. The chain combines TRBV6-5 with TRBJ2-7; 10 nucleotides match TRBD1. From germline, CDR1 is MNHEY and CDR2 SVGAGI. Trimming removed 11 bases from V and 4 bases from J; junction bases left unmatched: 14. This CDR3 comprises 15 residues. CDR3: CAGGKGQGLSYEQYF. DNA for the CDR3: TGTGCCGGGGGGAAGGGACAGGGGCTTTCGTACGAGCAGTACTTC.

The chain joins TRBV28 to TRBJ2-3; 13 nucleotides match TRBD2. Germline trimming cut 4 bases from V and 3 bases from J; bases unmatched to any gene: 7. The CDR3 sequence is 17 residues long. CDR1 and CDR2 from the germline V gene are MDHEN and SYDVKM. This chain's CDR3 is CASSSGLAGLHTDTQYF. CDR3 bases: TGTGCCAGCAGTTCGGGACTAGCGGGGCTCCATACAGATACGCAGTATTTT.

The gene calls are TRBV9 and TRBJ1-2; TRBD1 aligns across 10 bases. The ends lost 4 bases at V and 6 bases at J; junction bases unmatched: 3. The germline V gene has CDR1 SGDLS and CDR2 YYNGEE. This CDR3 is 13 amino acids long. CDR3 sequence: CASSPGQGDGYTF. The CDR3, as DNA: TGTGCCAGCAGCCCCGGACAGGGGGATGGCTACACCTTC.

The CDR3 here is CSVFGGRGSYEQYF. The CDR3 coding sequence is TGCAGCGTTTTCGGAGGCAGGGGGTCTTACGAGCAGTACTTC. The chain joins TRBV29-1 to TRBJ2-7; TRBD1 aligns across 7 bases. Germline loops: CDR1 SQVTM, CDR2 ANQGSEA. The CDR3 covers 14 residues. V lost 5 bases and J lost 4; bases outside the gene matches: 11.

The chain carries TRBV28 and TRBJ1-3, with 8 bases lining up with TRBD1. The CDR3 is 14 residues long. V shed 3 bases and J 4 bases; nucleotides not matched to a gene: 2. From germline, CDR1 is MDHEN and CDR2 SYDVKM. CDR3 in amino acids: CASSLGQVGNTIYF. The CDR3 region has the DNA TGTGCCAGCAGTTTGGGACAGGTCGGAAACACCATATATTTT.

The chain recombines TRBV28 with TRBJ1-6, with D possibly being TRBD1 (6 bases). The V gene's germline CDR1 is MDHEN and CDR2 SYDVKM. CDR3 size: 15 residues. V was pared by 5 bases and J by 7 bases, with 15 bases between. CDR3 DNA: TGTGCCAGCAGTCCCCCTACGGGGGGCAATTCACCCCTCCACTTT. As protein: CASSPPTGGNSPLHF.

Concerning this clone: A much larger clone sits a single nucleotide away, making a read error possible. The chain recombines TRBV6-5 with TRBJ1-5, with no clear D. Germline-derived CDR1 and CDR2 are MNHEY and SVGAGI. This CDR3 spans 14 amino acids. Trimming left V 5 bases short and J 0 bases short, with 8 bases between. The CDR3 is CASSRGYSNQPQHF. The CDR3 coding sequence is TGTGCCAGCAGTCGCGGATATAGCAATCAGCCCCAGCATTTT.

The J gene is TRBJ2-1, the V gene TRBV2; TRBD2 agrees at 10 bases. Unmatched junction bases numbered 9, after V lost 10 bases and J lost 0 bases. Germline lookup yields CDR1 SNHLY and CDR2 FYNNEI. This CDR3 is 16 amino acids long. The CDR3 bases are TGTGCCACGCGGACTAGCGGCCGAAGCTCCTACAATGAGCAGTTCTTC. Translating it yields CATRTSGRSSYNEQFF.

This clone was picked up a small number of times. CDR3 bases: TGTGCCAGCAGCCGACAGGGGGCCTATGGCTACACCTTC. It codes for CASSRQGAYGYTF. V is TRBV9 and J is TRBJ1-2; 10 bases are shared with TRBD1. After removal of 4 bases from V and 4 bases from J, the junction contained 1 base not matched to a gene. From germline, CDR1 is SGDLS and CDR2 YYNGEE. The CDR3 consists of 13 residues.

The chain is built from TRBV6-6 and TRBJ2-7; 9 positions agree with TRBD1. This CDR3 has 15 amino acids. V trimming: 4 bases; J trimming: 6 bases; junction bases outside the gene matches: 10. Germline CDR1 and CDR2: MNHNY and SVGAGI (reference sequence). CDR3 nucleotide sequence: TGTGCCAGCAGTTTTACCGGGACAGGGAGTTCCGAGCAGTACTTC. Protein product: CASSFTGTGSSEQYF.

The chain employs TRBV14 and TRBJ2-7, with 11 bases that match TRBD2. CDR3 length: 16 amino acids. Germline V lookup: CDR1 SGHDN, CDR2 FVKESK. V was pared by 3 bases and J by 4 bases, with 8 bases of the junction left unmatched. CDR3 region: CASSHLSGTSGYEQYF. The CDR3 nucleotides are TGTGCCAGCAGCCACCTATCCGGGACTAGCGGTTACGAGCAGTACTTC.

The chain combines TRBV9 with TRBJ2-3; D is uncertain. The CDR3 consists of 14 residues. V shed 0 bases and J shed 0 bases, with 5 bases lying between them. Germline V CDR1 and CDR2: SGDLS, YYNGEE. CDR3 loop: CASSVVPSTDTQYF. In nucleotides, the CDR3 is TGTGCCAGCAGCGTAGTTCCAAGCACAGATACGCAGTATTTT.

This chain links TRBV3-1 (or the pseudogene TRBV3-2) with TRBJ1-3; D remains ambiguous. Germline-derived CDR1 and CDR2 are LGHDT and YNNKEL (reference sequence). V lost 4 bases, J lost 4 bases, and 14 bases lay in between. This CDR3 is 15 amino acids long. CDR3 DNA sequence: TGTGCCAGCAGCCGTCGGGAACAGCGAGGAAACACCATATATTTT. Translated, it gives CASSRREQRGNTIYF.

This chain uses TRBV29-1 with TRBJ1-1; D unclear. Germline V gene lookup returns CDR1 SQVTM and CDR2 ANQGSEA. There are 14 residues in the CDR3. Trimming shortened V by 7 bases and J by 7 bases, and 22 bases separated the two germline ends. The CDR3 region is CSAGSPGSSGEAFF. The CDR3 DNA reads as TGCAGCGCCGGGAGTCCGGGGTCCTCAGGTGAAGCTTTCTTT.

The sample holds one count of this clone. CDR3 sequence (DNA): TGCAGCGTCAGGGACAGGGAGCTCAATGAGCAGTTCTTC. Translating it yields CSVRDRELNEQFF. The genes are TRBV29-1 and TRBJ2-1; 9 bases are shared with TRBD1. With 6 bases clipped from V and 6 bases from J, the junction kept 6 bases outside the gene matches. This CDR3 has 13 amino acids. CDR1 is SQVTM and CDR2 is ANQGSEA in the germline V gene.

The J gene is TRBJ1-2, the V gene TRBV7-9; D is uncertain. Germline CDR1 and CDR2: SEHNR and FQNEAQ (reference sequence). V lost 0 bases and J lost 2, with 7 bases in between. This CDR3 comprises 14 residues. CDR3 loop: CASSLAVENYGYTF. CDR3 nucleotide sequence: TGTGCCAGCAGCTTAGCGGTGGAGAACTATGGCTACACCTTC. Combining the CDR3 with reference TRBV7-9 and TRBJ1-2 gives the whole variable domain DTGVSQNPRHKITKRGQNVTFRCDPISEHNRLYWYRQTLGQGPEFLTYFQNEAQLEKSRLLSDRFSAERPKGSFSTLEIQRTEQGDSAMYLCASSLAVENYGYTFGSGTRLTVV.

This chain's CDR3 is CASRFRAPGLFF. CDR3 in DNA: TGTGCCAGCCGTTTCAGGGCACCCGGTCTGTTCTTC. J is TRBJ2-1 and V is TRBV3-1 (or the pseudogene TRBV3-2), with TRBD1 as a possible D gene (5 bases). In germline, CDR1 is LGHDT, CDR2 YNNKEL (reference sequence). The germline V and J ends were trimmed by 8 bases and 15 bases, with 20 bases remaining between them. The CDR3 totals 12 residues.

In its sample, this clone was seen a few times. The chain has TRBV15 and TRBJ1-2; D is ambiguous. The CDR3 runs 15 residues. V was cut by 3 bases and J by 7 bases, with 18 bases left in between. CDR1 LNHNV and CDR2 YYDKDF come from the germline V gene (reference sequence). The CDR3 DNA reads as TGTGCCACCAGCAGGGGTAGGATCGACACGTCTGGCTACACCTTC. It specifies CATSRGRIDTSGYTF.

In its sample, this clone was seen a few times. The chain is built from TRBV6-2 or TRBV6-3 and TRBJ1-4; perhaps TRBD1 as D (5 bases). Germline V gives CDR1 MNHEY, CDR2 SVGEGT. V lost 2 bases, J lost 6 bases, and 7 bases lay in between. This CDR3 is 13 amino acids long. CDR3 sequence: CASSYQQDEKLFF. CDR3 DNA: TGTGCCAGCAGTTACCAACAGGATGAAAAACTGTTTTTT.